This T cell receptor beta chain was documented in a study of cytomegalovirus exposure and HLA in healthy donors. Notes on the study in general: Highly shared sequence variants in one cluster were likely a sequencing artifact. Being productive about 87% or about 30% of the time was typical of most TCR beta V segments in an earlier analysis.

In this sample, this clone turned up a few times. Its antigen remains unidentified. V shed 2 bases and J shed 7 bases, with 20 bases lying between them. The germline CDR1 and CDR2 sequences are SQVTM and ANQGSEA. This CDR3 contains 15 residues. PCR employed 60 Vbeta and 13 Jbeta primers. TCRdb keeps only in-frame clones here, not all; method: immunoSEQ multiplex PCR. The repertoire consists of 99,000 or so clones, with about 16% occurring once and the leading ten covering around 0.86%. Material: PBMCs. The chain joins TRBV29-1 to TRBJ1-2, with D maybe TRBD1 (5 bases). The sequence was collected from a female donor in good health and CMV-seronegative. The CDR3 bases are TGCAGCGTTGAAACCCCTGGGGCAGGGAGGCCTGGCTACACCTTC. This codes for CSVETPGAGRPGYTF. Full variable domain (remainder filled in from reference TRBV29-1 and TRBJ1-2): SAVISQKPSRDICQRGTSLTIQCQVDSQVTMMFWYRQQPGQSLTLIATANQGSEATYESGFVIDKFPISRPNLTFSTLTVSNMSPEDSSIYLCSVETPGAGRPGYTFGSGTRLTVV.